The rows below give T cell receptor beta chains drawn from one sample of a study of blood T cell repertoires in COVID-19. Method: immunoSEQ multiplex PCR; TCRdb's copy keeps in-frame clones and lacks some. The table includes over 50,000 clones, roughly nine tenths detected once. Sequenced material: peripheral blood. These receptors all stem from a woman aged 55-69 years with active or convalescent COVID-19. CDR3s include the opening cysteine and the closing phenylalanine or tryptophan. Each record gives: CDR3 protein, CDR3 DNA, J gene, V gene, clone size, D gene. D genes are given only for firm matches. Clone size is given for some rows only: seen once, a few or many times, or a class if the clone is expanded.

CASSLEGGNQPQHF | TGTGCCAGCAGCTTGGAAGGGGGAAATCAGCCCCAGCATTTT | TRBJ1-5 | TRBV5-4 | NA | NA
CASSPRGRGPETQYF | TGTGCCAGCAGCCCCCGGGGCAGGGGTCCCGAGACCCAGTACTTC | TRBJ2-5 | TRBV3-1/TRBV3-2 | NA | NA
CASTHLGLAKNTGELFF | TGCGCCAGCACCCATCTCGGCCTAGCGAAGAACACCGGGGAGCTGTTTTTT | TRBJ2-2 | TRBV10-2 | few | NA
CASSTQGTDTQYF | TGTGCCAGTAGTACCCAGGGGACAGATACGCAGTATTTT | TRBJ2-3 | TRBV19 | NA | NA
CATSALSGGAYNEQFF | TGTGCCACCAGTGCCCTCTCCGGGGGGGCCTACAATGAGCAGTTCTTC | TRBJ2-1 | TRBV24-1 | NA | TRBD2
CASSYYRGSGANVLTF | TGTGCCAGCAGTTATTACAGGGGCTCTGGGGCCAACGTCCTGACTTTC | TRBJ2-6 | TRBV7-2 | NA | TRBD1
CATIERLAGGRTDTQYF | TGTGCCACGATAGAACGACTAGCGGGGGGACGCACAGATACGCAGTATTTT | TRBJ2-3 | TRBV28 | NA | TRBD2
CASSTGTFGGPGQPQHF | TGTGCCAGCAGCACCGGGACCTTCGGGGGGCCGGGTCAGCCCCAGCATTTT | TRBJ1-5 | TRBV5-8 | NA | NA
CASSSTGNWELFF | TGTGCCAGCAGCTCGACAGGGAACTGGGAGCTGTTTTTT | TRBJ2-2 | TRBV5-8 | few | TRBD1
CASSQGQVEQYF | TGCGCCAGCAGCCAGGGACAGGTCGAGCAGTACTTC | TRBJ2-7 | TRBV5-1 | few | TRBD1
CATSDWGGERSTDTQYF | TGTGCCACCAGTGATTGGGGGGGAGAGCGGAGCACAGATACGCAGTATTTT | TRBJ2-3 | TRBV24-1 | NA | TRBD2
CASSWDSAPYGYTF | TGTGCCAGCAGTTGGGACAGCGCTCCCTATGGCTACACCTTC | TRBJ1-2 | TRBV6-6 | few | TRBD1
CASSPGQGNTEAFF | TGTGCCAGCAGTCCGGGACAGGGTAACACTGAAGCTTTCTTT | TRBJ1-1 | TRBV6-4 | once | TRBD1
CASSQDLRETQYF | TGTGCCAGCAGCCAAGATCTGAGAGAGACCCAGTACTTC | TRBJ2-5 | TRBV14 | NA | NA
CASSPDQGSHGYTF | TGTGCCAGCAGTCCAGATCAGGGAAGTCATGGCTACACCTTC | TRBJ1-2 | TRBV28 | once | NA
CASSFAASAYGYTF | TGTGCCAGCAGCTTCGCAGCGAGTGCCTATGGCTACACCTTC | TRBJ1-2 | TRBV7-9 | NA | NA
CASTDLGISGANVLTF | TGTGCCAGCACCGATCTAGGTATCTCTGGGGCCAACGTCCTGACTTTC | TRBJ2-6 | TRBV19 | NA | NA
CASSLSRGEQFF | TGTGCCAGCAGTTTATCCAGGGGCGAGCAGTTCTTC | TRBJ2-1 | TRBV28 | NA | NA
CASSLKPGEKLFF | TGCGCCAGCAGCTTGAAGCCGGGGGAAAAACTGTTTTTT | TRBJ1-4 | TRBV5-1 | NA | NA
CASSQVIGALSPLHF | TGCGCCAGCAGCCAAGTCATAGGGGCCCTTTCACCCCTCCACTTT | TRBJ1-6 | TRBV4-3 | NA | NA
CASSESSRGSGNTIYF | TGCGCCAGCAGTGAGTCTAGCCGGGGTTCTGGAAACACCATATATTTT | TRBJ1-3 | TRBV10-1 | few | NA
CASQDRAGANVLTF | TGCGCCAGTCAGGACAGGGCTGGGGCCAACGTCCTGACTTTC | TRBJ2-6 | TRBV5-1 | NA | TRBD1
CASSQGRGNTIYF | TGTGCCAGCAGCCAGGGTAGAGGTAACACCATATATTTT | TRBJ1-3 | TRBV28 | NA | NA
CASSFEYYNEQFF | TGTGCCAGCAGCTTCGAGTACTACAATGAGCAGTTCTTC | TRBJ2-1 | TRBV7-9 | NA | NA
CASSSNPDRAGTGELFF | TGTGCCAGCAGCTCAAATCCTGACAGGGCGGGGACCGGGGAGCTGTTTTTT | TRBJ2-2 | TRBV7-2 | NA | NA
CASSERTSGRANEQFF | TGTGCCAGCAGTGAACGGACTAGCGGGAGGGCCAATGAGCAGTTCTTC | TRBJ2-1 | TRBV6-4 | NA | TRBD2
CATLAGPSANEQFF | TGTGCCACCCTTGCTGGTCCTAGCGCCAATGAGCAGTTCTTC | TRBJ2-1 | TRBV24-1 | NA | NA
CASSLGTGGASEAFF | TGTGCCAGCAGCTTAGGGACAGGGGGCGCGTCTGAAGCTTTCTTT | TRBJ1-1 | TRBV7-3 | NA | TRBD1
CASSLGRFGQPQHF | TGTGCCAGCAGCTTAGGCAGGTTCGGACAGCCCCAGCATTTT | TRBJ1-5 | TRBV5-6 | NA | NA
CASSLAGGRRTDTQYF | TGTGCCAGCAGCTTGGCAGGGGGACGTCGCACAGATACGCAGTATTTT | TRBJ2-3 | TRBV5-5 | NA | TRBD1
CASSLGQGLRNQPQHF | TGTGCCAGCAGTTTGGGGCAGGGGCTAAGGAATCAGCCCCAGCATTTT | TRBJ1-5 | TRBV28 | NA | NA
CASSNTGSYGYTF | TGTGCCAGTAGTAACACAGGGTCATATGGCTACACCTTC | TRBJ1-2 | TRBV19 | NA | NA
CASGLGDRNEQYF | TGTGCTAGTGGTTTGGGAGACAGGAACGAGCAGTACTTC | TRBJ2-7 | TRBV12-5 | NA | NA
CASSSLNQPQHF | TGTGCCAGCAGTTCACTCAATCAGCCCCAGCATTTT | TRBJ1-5 | TRBV27 | NA | NA
CASSWTGGIYEQYF | TGTGCCAGCAGTTGGACAGGGGGCATCTACGAGCAGTACTTC | TRBJ2-7 | TRBV27 | NA | TRBD1
CASSIYPESNTEAFF | TGTGCCAGTAGTATTTACCCCGAGAGCAACACTGAAGCTTTCTTT | TRBJ1-1 | TRBV19 | NA | NA
CASTWGGSTEAFF | TGTGCCAGTACCTGGGGGGGTAGCACTGAAGCTTTCTTT | TRBJ1-1 | TRBV28 | NA | NA
CASSPGTGYTF | TGTGCCAGCAGCCCGGGAACCGGCTACACCTTC | TRBJ1-2 | TRBV13 | NA | NA
CASSFSQETQYF | TGTGCCAGCAGTTTCAGCCAAGAGACCCAGTACTTC | TRBJ2-5 | TRBV6-5 | NA | NA
CTSSPQRQGAADTQYF | TGCACCAGCAGCCCACAGAGACAGGGGGCCGCAGATACGCAGTATTTT | TRBJ2-3 | TRBV1 | NA | NA
CASSGSGGANNEQFF | TGTGCCAGCAGTGGTAGCGGGGGGGCTAACAATGAGCAGTTCTTC | TRBJ2-1 | TRBV2 | once | TRBD2
CASSIGTGTYEQYF | TGTGCCAGTAGTATCGGGACAGGAACCTACGAGCAGTACTTC | TRBJ2-7 | TRBV19 | NA | TRBD1
CASSPRLGGTYNEQFF | TGTGCCAGCAGTCCCCGTTTGGGAGGGACCTACAATGAGCAGTTCTTC | TRBJ2-1 | TRBV6-6 | NA | TRBD2
CASSVVGGRPPTDTQYF | TGTGCCAGCAGCGTAGTTGGCGGGAGGCCCCCCACAGATACGCAGTATTTT | TRBJ2-3 | TRBV9 | NA | TRBD2
CASSSSPPIGGEAFF | TGTGCCAGCAGTTCTTCCCCTCCAATCGGAGGTGAAGCTTTCTTT | TRBJ1-1 | TRBV28 | NA | NA
CASSPRGNSPLHF | TGCGCCAGCAGTCCCAGGGGAAACTCACCCCTCCACTTT | TRBJ1-6 | TRBV23-1 | NA | NA
CASSLSLTTEAFF | TGTGCCAGCAGTTTATCACTGACTACTGAAGCTTTCTTT | TRBJ1-1 | TRBV12-3/TRBV12-4 | NA | NA
CSAPDRGDYNQPQHF | TGCAGCGCTCCGGACAGGGGGGACTACAATCAGCCCCAGCATTTT | TRBJ1-5 | TRBV29-1 | NA | TRBD1
CASSLRVALGNIQYF | TGTGCCAGCAGTTTAAGGGTAGCGCTGGGAAACATTCAGTACTTC | TRBJ2-4 | TRBV28 | NA | NA
CASSQDRAERGAQYF | TGTGCCAGCAGCCAAGATAGGGCGGAGCGGGGGGCCCAGTACTTC | TRBJ2-5 | TRBV4-2 | NA | TRBD2
CAWSGGDPNSPLHF | TGTGCCTGGAGTGGGGGAGATCCGAATTCACCCCTCCACTTT | TRBJ1-6 | TRBV30 | once | NA
CASSLDRGVQQPQHF | TGTGCCAGCAGTTTAGACAGGGGAGTTCAGCAGCCCCAGCATTTT | TRBJ1-5 | TRBV28 | once | TRBD1
CASLREFGTEAFF | TGTGCCAGCCTCAGGGAATTCGGAACTGAAGCTTTCTTT | TRBJ1-1 | TRBV28 | NA | NA
CACTGASYEQYF | TGTGCCTGTACGGGAGCGTCCTACGAGCAGTACTTC | TRBJ2-7 | TRBV30 | NA | NA
CASKGQGTDTQYF | TGCGCCAGCAAGGGACAGGGCACAGATACGCAGTATTTT | TRBJ2-3 | TRBV5-1 | NA | TRBD1
CASSPDRGKNYGYTF | TGTGCCAGCAGCCCGGACAGGGGAAAGAACTATGGCTACACCTTC | TRBJ1-2 | TRBV9 | NA | TRBD1
CASATGTANQPQHF | TGTGCCAGTGCAACCGGGACAGCCAATCAGCCCCAGCATTTT | TRBJ1-5 | TRBV9 | NA | TRBD1